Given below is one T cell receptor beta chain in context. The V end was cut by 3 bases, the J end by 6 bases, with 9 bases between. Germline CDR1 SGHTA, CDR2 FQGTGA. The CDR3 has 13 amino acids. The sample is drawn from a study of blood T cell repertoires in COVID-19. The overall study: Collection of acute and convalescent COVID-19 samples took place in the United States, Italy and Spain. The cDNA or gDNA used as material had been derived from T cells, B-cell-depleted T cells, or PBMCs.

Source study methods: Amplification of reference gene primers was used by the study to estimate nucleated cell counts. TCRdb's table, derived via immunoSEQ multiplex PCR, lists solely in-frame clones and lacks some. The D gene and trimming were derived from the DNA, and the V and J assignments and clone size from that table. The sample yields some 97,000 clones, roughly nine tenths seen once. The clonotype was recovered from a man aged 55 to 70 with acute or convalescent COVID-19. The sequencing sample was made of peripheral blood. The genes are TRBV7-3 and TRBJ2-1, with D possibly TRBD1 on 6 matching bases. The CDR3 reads CASSFNRVNEQFF. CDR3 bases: TGTGCCAGCAGCTTTAACAGGGTCAATGAGCAGTTCTTC.